These 31 T cell receptor beta chains originate from one sample sequenced in a study of T cell repertoires in cytomegalovirus infection. A single record per CDR3 protein comes from TCRdb applying MiXCR to the reads. The sample holds 20,000 to 25,000 distinct CDR3 sequences; 35% to 45% are singletons and the top ten take just under 95%. These TCRs' antigens remain unknown. This sample comprised CD8+ T cells from cultured PBMCs, obtained from culture after CMV antigen stimulation. All receptors derive from a human donor in good health (CMV status not recorded). Some clones in this sample may be carry-over from other donors' samples.

This chain links TRBV6-2 or TRBV6-3 with TRBJ1-5; D is unresolved. The CDR3 totals 12 residues. The V and J ends lost 8 bases and 1 base respectively, with 6 bases between them. The germline V gene encodes CDR1 MNHEY and CDR2 SVGEGT. The CDR3 DNA reads as TGTGCCAGCCGGAAAAGCAATCAGCCCCAGCATTTT. Amino acid sequence: CASRKSNQPQHF.

This clonotype was seen a few times. V is TRBV7-2 and J is TRBJ2-5; TRBD1 matches 7 bases. Unmatched junction bases numbered 5, after V lost 4 bases and J lost 3 bases. Per germline, CDR1 SGHTA and CDR2 FQGNSA. This CDR3 is 14 amino acids long. CDR3 protein: CASSSLGTEETQYF. The DNA for the CDR3 is TGTGCCAGCAGCTCACTTGGGACAGAAGAGACCCAGTACTTC.

The V and J genes are TRBV5-5 and TRBJ1-1; TRBD1 matches at 9 bases. CDR3 size: 16 residues. The ends lost 4 bases at V and 1 base at J; junction bases unmatched: 8. Germline V lookup: CDR1 SGHKS, CDR2 YYEKEE (reference sequence). The CDR3: CASSGGTGWANTEAFF. The DNA of the CDR3 is TGTGCCAGCAGCGGGGGGACAGGGTGGGCGAACACTGAAGCTTTCTTT.

As for this clonotype: Sequence at one end of the junction differs from germline and may be a read error. This rearrangement joins TRBV6-6 to TRBJ2-7; the D gene is possibly TRBD2 (5 bases). Looked up from germline, CDR1 is MNHNY and CDR2 is SVGAGI (reference sequence). This CDR3 has 15 amino acids. CDR3 DNA: TGTGCCAGCAGTCACTCGGACTGGCTTATGTTCGAGCAGTACTTC. As protein: CASSHSDWLMFEQYF.

This rearrangement joins TRBV28 to TRBJ1-4, with 8 bases that match TRBD1. The junction had 7 bases not matched to a gene; V was cut back by 5 bases and J by 2 bases. CDR3 length: 16 amino acids. Germline V gene lookup returns CDR1 MDHEN and CDR2 SYDVKM. The CDR3 DNA is TGTGCCAGCAGTACCACAGGGGGGGCGACTAATGAAAAACTGTTTTTT. Translation: CASSTTGGATNEKLFF.

This clonotype came up once. The J gene is TRBJ1-1, the V gene TRBV12-3 or TRBV12-4; tentative D call: TRBD1 (5 bases). V shed 7 bases and J shed 5 bases, with 14 bases lying between them. The CDR3 loop spans 13 amino acids. CDR3 loop: CASKGVGVTEAFF. The CDR3 region has the DNA TGTGCCAGCAAAGGGGTTGGAGTAACTGAAGCTTTCTTT.

The gene calls are TRBV20-1 and TRBJ2-7, with D possibly matching TRBD2 (6 bases). This CDR3 comprises 14 residues. Germline loops: CDR1 DFQATT, CDR2 SNEGSKA (reference sequence). Trimming pared 0 bases from V and 3 bases from J, leaving 12 bases between. Written as DNA, the CDR3 is TGCAGTGCTAGAGAAGAGGGACTCGGCTACGAGCAGTACTTC. It translates to CSAREEGLGYEQYF.

The CDR3 loop reads CASSSTGNYEQYF. CDR3 coding DNA: TGTGCCAGCAGTTCGACGGGAAACTACGAGCAGTACTTC. The J gene is TRBJ2-7, the V gene TRBV7-8, with D tentatively TRBD2 (5 bases). V lost 6 bases and J lost 3, with 12 bases in between. CDR1 SGHVS and CDR2 FQNEAQ come from the germline V gene. This CDR3 spans 13 amino acids.

The rearrangement uses TRBV4-3 and TRBJ1-1; D is unclear. Trimming pared 4 bases from V and 7 bases from J, leaving 10 bases between. CDR1 and CDR2 (germline): LGHNA, YSLEER. The CDR3 runs 12 residues. CDR3 coding DNA: TGCGCCAGCAGCCGGGCCGTGGGTGAAGCTTTCTTT. Its protein product is CASSRAVGEAFF.

CDR3 sequence: CASSFPGTLGNEQFF. The CDR3 DNA reads TGTGCCAGCAGCTTTCCTGGGACGTTGGGAAATGAGCAGTTCTTC. This chain links TRBV25-1 with TRBJ2-1; either TRBD1 or TRBD2 may supply D (5 bases each). The V and J ends lost 6 bases and 7 bases respectively, with 19 bases between them. CDR1 is MGHDK, CDR2 SYGVNS, per germline. The CDR3 sequence is 15 residues long. Complete variable domain (other parts from reference TRBV25-1 and TRBJ2-1): EADIYQTPRYLVIGTGKKITLECSQTMGHDKMYWYQQDPGMELHLIHYSYGVNSTEKGDLSSESTVSRIRTEHFPLTLESARPSHTSQYLCASSFPGTLGNEQFFGPGTRLTVL.

The sample holds a few counts of this clonotype. J is TRBJ1-2 and V is TRBV4-2; 8 nucleotides agree with TRBD1. This CDR3 is built from 16 residues. CDR1 LGHNA and CDR2 YNFKEQ come from the germline V gene. The V and J ends lost 0 bases and 3 bases, in that order; junction bases with no gene match: 6. DNA for the CDR3: TGTGCCAGCAGCCAAGAAAGGACAGGGTTGGACTATGGCTACACCTTC. Translated, it gives CASSQERTGLDYGYTF.

The CDR3 here is CASSQAIGGAGEKLFF. As DNA, the CDR3 is TGCGCCAGCAGCCAAGCTATTGGGGGGGCAGGGGAAAAACTGTTTTTT. This chain joins TRBV4-1 and TRBJ1-4; the D gene is possibly TRBD1 (6 bases). Trimming shortened V by 1 base and J by 8 bases, and 17 bases separated the two germline ends. The germline CDR1 and CDR2 sequences are MGHRA and YSYEKL. The CDR3 sequence is 16 residues long.

The V gene is TRBV7-2, the J gene TRBJ2-2; the D call may be TRBD1 or TRBD2 (6 bases each). The V gene's germline CDR1 is SGHTA and CDR2 FQGNSA. The CDR3 spans 15 residues. V was clipped by 5 bases and J by 9 bases, with 19 bases between them. The CDR3 reads CASSREGGVQRELFF. CDR3 sequence (DNA): TGTGCCAGCAGCCGAGAGGGGGGAGTCCAACGGGAGCTGTTTTTT.

CDR3 sequence reads: CASSLNRGLAESTDTQYF. The CDR3 DNA sequence: TGTGCCAGCAGTCTCAACCGGGGGCTAGCGGAAAGCACAGATACGCAGTATTTT. The rearrangement links TRBV7-2 to TRBJ2-3; maybe TRBD2 (7 bases). Germline lookup yields CDR1 SGHTA and CDR2 FQGNSA. Deletions cut 6 bases from V and 0 bases from J, with 22 bases between. This CDR3 region has 18 residues.

The chain uses TRBV28 and TRBJ2-2; TRBD2 agrees at 9 bases. Trimming took 8 bases from V and 5 from J; bases not matched to a gene: 6. Germline V CDR1 and CDR2: MDHEN, SYDVKM. This CDR3 is built from 14 residues. The CDR3 loop is CASDTSGFTGELFF. The CDR3, as DNA: TGTGCCAGCGACACTAGCGGGTTTACCGGGGAGCTGTTTTTT. Drawing the rest from reference TRBV28 and TRBJ2-2, the complete variable domain is DVKVTQSSRYLVKRTGEKVFLECVQDMDHENMFWYRQDPGLGLRLIYFSYDVKMKEKGDIPEGYSVSREKKERFSLILESASTNQTSMYLCASDTSGFTGELFFGEGSRLTVL.

The chain has TRBV11-3 and TRBJ2-7; 7 bases agree with TRBD1. Germline values: CDR1 SGHNT, CDR2 YENEEA. Trimming at V came to 3 bases and at J to 5 bases, leaving 7 bases not matched to a gene. This CDR3 is 14 amino acids long. As DNA, the CDR3 is TGTGCCAGCAGCTTGGGACAGAACCCCCACGAGCAGTACTTC. Residues: CASSLGQNPHEQYF.

Of note for this clonotype: The junction does not match germline at one end; this may be a read error. The chain has TRBV10-3 and TRBJ1-5; D uncertain. Per germline, CDR1 ENHRY and CDR2 SYGVKD. The CDR3 totals 15 residues. The CDR3 here is CAISESGDSNQLQHF. CDR3 coding DNA: TGTGCCATCAGTGAGTCCGGGGATAGCAATCAGCTCCAGCATTTT.

The rearrangement joins TRBV4-3 to TRBJ1-1; D remains ambiguous. The length of the CDR3 is 13 residues. V gave up 3 bases and J gave up 0 bases, with 5 bases separating them. Germline V CDR1 and CDR2: LGHNA, YSLEER. The CDR3, as DNA: TGCGCCAGCAGCCATGAGGTGAACACTGAAGCTTTCTTT. Translated: CASSHEVNTEAFF.

V usage is TRBV19 and J usage is TRBJ1-5, with D hard to call. V lost 0 bases and J lost 2, with 11 bases in between. This CDR3 comprises 16 residues. Germline V gene sequence: CDR1 LNHDA, CDR2 SQIVND (reference sequence). The DNA of the CDR3 is TGTGCCAGTAGTATAGATCCCCCCAGCGGCAATCAGCCCCAGCATTTT. As protein: CASSIDPPSGNQPQHF.

The sample holds a few counts of this clonotype. The chain employs TRBV4-3 and TRBJ1-1; no reliable D call. This CDR3 region has 13 residues. Germline V lookup: CDR1 LGHNA, CDR2 YSLEER. The V end was cut by 4 bases, the J end by 0 bases, with 6 bases between. This CDR3 reads CASSRAVNTEAFF. For the CDR3, the DNA is TGCGCCAGCAGCCGGGCTGTGAACACTGAAGCTTTCTTT.

The sample holds many counts of this clonotype. This chain links TRBV6-4 with TRBJ2-1; D might be TRBD1 (6 bases). Germline V lookup: CDR1 MRHNA, CDR2 SNTAGT. This CDR3 is 18 amino acids long. V lost 1 base and J lost 2, with 18 bases in between. The CDR3: CASSDLGTPLETYNEQFF. The CDR3 nucleotides are TGTGCCAGCAGTGACTTAGGGACACCGCTGGAGACCTACAATGAGCAGTTCTTC.

The rearrangement links TRBV4-3 to TRBJ1-3, with D possibly TRBD1 on 5 matching bases. Germline CDR1 and CDR2: LGHNA and YSLEER. Trimming took off 0 bases at V and 0 bases at J, with 9 bases between the two ends. There are 16 residues in the CDR3. The DNA of the CDR3 is TGCGCCAGCAGCCAAGATAGCAGGGCCTCTGGAAACACCATATATTTT. Amino acids: CASSQDSRASGNTIYF.

This chain uses TRBV7-2 with TRBJ1-3; D unclear. Germline V gene sequence: CDR1 SGHTA, CDR2 FQGNSA. The V end was cut by 5 bases, the J end by 1 base, with 12 bases between. The CDR3 totals 15 residues. CDR3 nucleotides: TGTGCCAGCAGCCGTCCTGGCCTGTCTGGAAACACCATATATTTT. This translates into CASSRPGLSGNTIYF. Based on the CDR3 plus reference TRBV7-2 and TRBJ1-3, the full variable domain is GAGVSQSPSNKVTEKGKDVELRCDPISGHTALYWYRQSLGQGLEFLIYFQGNSAPDKSGLPSDRFSAERTGGSVSTLTIQRTQQEDSAVYLCASSRPGLSGNTIYFGEGSWLTVV.

V usage is TRBV5-1 and J usage is TRBJ2-2; D unclear. CDR3 length: 13 residues. Deletions cut 0 bases from V and 3 bases from J, with 3 bases between. From germline, CDR1 is SGHRS and CDR2 YFSETQ. The CDR3 region is CASSLVDTGELFF. CDR3 DNA sequence: TGCGCCAGCAGCTTGGTTGACACCGGGGAGCTGTTTTTT.

The V gene is TRBV20-1, the J gene TRBJ1-1; D is perhaps TRBD1 (5 bases). The CDR3 has 15 amino acids. V was cut by 4 bases and J by 1 base, with 16 bases left in between. From germline, CDR1 is DFQATT and CDR2 SNEGSKA (reference sequence). CDR3 loop: CSATEAGFWNTEAFF. Here the CDR3 DNA reads TGCAGTGCTACTGAAGCAGGGTTTTGGAACACTGAAGCTTTCTTT.

This clonotype came up many times. The rearrangement joins TRBV7-9 to TRBJ2-3; TRBD2 aligns across 10 bases. This CDR3 has 15 amino acids. The germline CDR1 and CDR2 sequences are SEHNR and FQNEAQ (reference sequence). With V trimmed by 7 bases and J by 4 bases, 8 bases remained unmatched. The DNA for the CDR3 is TGTGCCAGCATTCATAGCGGGGGGTTGCCAGATACGCAGTATTTT. It specifies CASIHSGGLPDTQYF.

The J gene is TRBJ1-1, the V gene TRBV19; D is undetermined. CDR1 and CDR2 (germline): LNHDA, SQIVND (reference sequence). The CDR3 totals 18 residues. The V and J ends lost 1 base and 0 bases respectively, with 18 bases between them. CDR3 DNA sequence: TGTGCCAGTAGTATAGGCGTTCGGCCAGTTCCAATGAACACTGAAGCTTTCTTT. Protein: CASSIGVRPVPMNTEAFF.

This clonotype came up a few times. The chain employs TRBV7-2 and TRBJ2-3; D is undetermined. This CDR3 contains 15 residues. Trimming took off 4 bases at V and 0 bases at J, with 11 bases between the two ends. Looked up from germline, CDR1 is SGHTA and CDR2 is FQGNSA. The chain's CDR3 is CASSWYRESTDTQYF. The DNA for the CDR3 is TGTGCCAGCAGCTGGTACAGAGAGAGCACAGATACGCAGTATTTT.

The V gene is TRBV23-1, the J gene TRBJ1-6, with D possibly matching TRBD1 (5 bases). TRBV23-1 is reported as an ORF; its role is uncertain. V was shortened by 2 bases and J by 2 bases, with 25 bases between the two germline ends. The CDR3 covers 21 residues. Written as DNA, the CDR3 is TGCGCCAGCAGTCAACCCAGGACGAGGGGTTGGGATCGCACCTATAATTCACCCCTCCACTTT. Its protein product is CASSQPRTRGWDRTYNSPLHF.

The rearrangement links TRBV28 to TRBJ2-5; D is unclear. V lost 4 bases to trimming and J lost 0 bases, with 9 bases between them. CDR3 size: 14 residues. CDR1 MDHEN and CDR2 SYDVKM come from the germline V gene. The CDR3 sequence is CASSSGRYQETQYF. CDR3 DNA: TGTGCCAGCAGTTCCGGACGGTACCAAGAGACCCAGTACTTC.

This clonotype was seen a few times. The chain employs TRBV7-8 and TRBJ2-1, with a tentative D call TRBD2 (6 bases). Germline CDR1 and CDR2: SGHVS and FQNEAQ. V gave up 5 bases and J gave up 7 bases, with 18 bases separating them. The CDR3 consists of 15 residues. CDR3 coding DNA: TGTGCCAGCAGCCCAGCGCGGGAAAGAAGGAATGAGCAGTTCTTC. It codes for CASSPARERRNEQFF.